A single sample gave rise to the 25 T cell receptor beta chains below, sequenced in a study of T cells and Merkel cell carcinoma outcomes. Generated by immunoSEQ multiplex PCR, the TCRdb table keeps only in-frame clones and is missing some. Seen here are 15,000 to 25,000 clones, over 70% observed once, and the top ten hold 2.5% to 3.5%. The sample comprised tumor tissue from Merkel cell carcinoma. Receptor source: a human donor with Merkel cell carcinoma.

This rearrangement joins TRBV5-6 to TRBJ2-7; D not certain. The CDR3 totals 16 residues. CDR1 and CDR2 from the germline V gene are SGHDT and YYEEEE. Trimming took off 0 bases at V and 4 bases at J, with 17 bases between the two ends. The CDR3 loop reads CASSLVTRHRNYEQYF. For the CDR3, the DNA is TGTGCCAGCAGCTTGGTGACCCGACACCGAAATTACGAGCAGTACTTC.

The rearrangement uses TRBV6-1 and TRBJ1-2; perhaps TRBD1 as D (5 bases). Germline V lookup: CDR1 MNHNS, CDR2 SASEGT. This CDR3 region has 9 residues. Trimming removed 11 bases from V and 7 bases from J, with 8 bases in between. The CDR3 here is CASGSGYTF. DNA for the CDR3: TGTGCCTCAGGGAGTGGCTACACCTTC.

The rearrangement links TRBV9 to TRBJ2-7; D unresolved. V lost 0 bases to trimming and J lost 2 bases, with 15 bases between them. Germline V lookup: CDR1 SGDLS, CDR2 YYNGEE. The CDR3 has 16 amino acids. The CDR3 spells CASSVEAVKFPYEQYF. The CDR3 DNA follows: TGTGCCAGCAGCGTAGAGGCCGTAAAATTTCCCTACGAGCAGTACTTC.

V gene TRBV7-3 combines with J gene TRBJ2-1; the D gene could be TRBD1 or TRBD2 (5 bases each). Deletions cut 2 bases from V and 5 bases from J, with 7 bases between. Germline V gene data show CDR1 as SGHTA and CDR2 as FQGTGA. The CDR3 has 13 amino acids. The CDR3 spells CASSLGTNNEQFF. In DNA form, the CDR3 reads TGTGCCAGCAGCTTAGGGACCAACAATGAGCAGTTCTTC.

This clone showed up just a few times. This chain links TRBV7-6 with TRBJ2-1; 9 bases align to TRBD2. The junction had 11 bases not matched to a gene; V was cut back by 5 bases and J by 0 bases. Germline CDR1 reads SGHVS; CDR2 reads FNYEAQ. CDR3 size: 18 residues. As DNA, the CDR3 is TGTGCCAGCAGCAAGTATAGCGGGAGTATAGGCTCCTACAATGAGCAGTTCTTC. Its translation: CASSKYSGSIGSYNEQFF. The full variable domain, its missing parts supplied by reference TRBV7-6 and TRBJ2-1, is GAGVSQSPRYKVTKRGQDVALRCDPISGHVSLYWYRQALGQGPEFLTYFNYEAQQDKSGLPNDRFSAERPEGSISTLTIQRTEQRDSAMYRCASSKYSGSIGSYNEQFFGPGTRLTVL.

Judged by abundance, this clone is medium-sized. Other DNA sequences in this specimen translate into the identical CDR3. The chain employs TRBV7-8 and TRBJ2-7, with TRBD1 matching 7 bases. J gave up 0 bases and V 6 bases, and 8 bases lay outside the gene matches. The CDR3 totals 15 residues. The germline V gene has CDR1 SGHVS and CDR2 FQNEAQ. The CDR3 DNA is TGTGCCAGCAGTTCCCGACAGGGACCCTCCTACGAGCAGTACTTC. Protein sequence: CASSSRQGPSYEQYF.

The chain carries TRBV5-1 and TRBJ2-7; a possible D gene is TRBD1 (6 bases). From germline, CDR1 is SGHRS and CDR2 YFSETQ. CDR3 length: 14 amino acids. V lost 1 base and J lost 4, with 12 bases in between. This chain's CDR3 is CASSLQEGGYEQYF. In nucleotides, the CDR3 is TGCGCCAGCAGCTTGCAGGAAGGGGGTTACGAGCAGTACTTC.

Details on this clone: An end of the junction differs from the germline gene, which may be a read error. This chain links TRBV7-9 with TRBJ2-2; 7 bases are shared with TRBD1. There are 14 residues in the CDR3. Germline CDR1 is SEHNR and CDR2 is FQNEAQ (reference sequence). The CDR3 reads CANSPGQLTGELFF. The DNA for the CDR3 is TGTGCCAACAGCCCGGGACAGCTCACCGGGGAGCTGTTTTTT. Variable domain in full (rest from reference TRBV7-9 and TRBJ2-2): DTGVSQNPRHKITKRGQNVTFRCDPISEHNRLYWYRQTLGQGPEFLTYFQNEAQLEKSRLLSDRFSAERPKGSFSTLEIQRTEQGDSAMYLCANSPGQLTGELFFGEGSRLTVL.

The J gene is TRBJ2-1, the V gene TRBV27; D is unresolved. Germline assignment: CDR1 MNHEY and CDR2 SMNVEV (reference sequence). Deletions cut 2 bases from V and 2 bases from J, with 19 bases between. The CDR3 loop spans 18 amino acids. CDR3 nucleotide sequence: TGTGCCAGCAGTTTACGGCCCCTGGTTAGGGTCCCCTACAATGAGCAGTTCTTC. It encodes CASSLRPLVRVPYNEQFF.

The chain employs TRBV15 and TRBJ2-7, with TRBD1 identical over 7 bases. Germline V gene lookup returns CDR1 LNHNV and CDR2 YYDKDF (reference sequence). Trimming took 0 bases from V and 3 from J; bases not matched to a gene: 5. This CDR3 contains 15 residues. Here the CDR3 DNA reads TGTGCCACCAGCAGAGATCACTACAGGGGCTACGAGCAGTACTTC. Amino acid sequence: CATSRDHYRGYEQYF.

The chain carries TRBV7-9 and TRBJ1-1; TRBD1 agrees at 10 bases. CDR1 and CDR2 (germline): SEHNR, FQNEAQ (reference sequence). The CDR3 totals 17 residues. V gave up 5 bases and J gave up 0 bases; unmatched junction bases: 9. CDR3 nucleotide sequence: TGTGCCAGCAGCACCCGGGACAGGGGCCCCATGAACACTGAAGCTTTCTTT. This translates into CASSTRDRGPMNTEAFF.

The CDR3 here is CASSPGTGLAGNTIYF. For the CDR3, the DNA is TGTGCCAGCAGCCCCGGGACAGGGCTAGCTGGAAACACCATATATTTT. The chain is built from TRBV11-3 and TRBJ1-3, with 9 positions matching TRBD1. CDR1 SGHNT and CDR2 YENEEA come from the germline V gene. CDR3 length: 16 amino acids. The J segment lost 2 bases and the V segment lost 5 bases, leaving 7 bases of the junction unmatched.

This chain links TRBV7-2 with TRBJ2-3; no definite D call. Between the trimmed V and J ends, which lost 5 bases and 4 bases, there was a span of 10 bases. CDR1 is SGHTA, CDR2 FQGNSA, per germline. The CDR3 extends over 13 amino acids. The CDR3 DNA reads as TGTGCCAGCAGCCAATGGGGATCAGATACGCAGTATTTT. It yields the protein CASSQWGSDTQYF. Using reference TRBV7-2 and TRBJ2-3 for the parts outside the CDR3, the full variable domain is GAGVSQSPSNKVTEKGKDVELRCDPISGHTALYWYRQSLGQGLEFLIYFQGNSAPDKSGLPSDRFSAERTGGSVSTLTIQRTQQEDSAVYLCASSQWGSDTQYFGPGTRLTVL.

J is TRBJ2-6 and V is TRBV12-5; D might be TRBD2 (5 bases). Trimming stripped 1 base from V and 1 base from J, with 17 bases between. The CDR3 runs 19 residues. CDR1 LGHNT and CDR2 FRNRAP come from the germline V gene. CDR3 amino acids: CASGLAQSGWGSGANVLTF. DNA for the CDR3: TGTGCTAGTGGTTTGGCTCAGAGCGGATGGGGTTCTGGGGCCAACGTCCTGACTTTC. The whole variable domain, remainder taken from reference TRBV12-5 and TRBJ2-6, is DARVTQTPRHKVTEMGQEVTMRCQPILGHNTVFWYRQTMMQGLELLAYFRNRAPLDDSGMPKDRFSAEMPDATLATLKIQPSEPRDSAVYFCASGLAQSGWGSGANVLTFGAGSRLTVL.

The chain is built from TRBV5-1 and TRBJ1-2; D gene ambiguous. Germline CDR1 and CDR2: SGHRS and YFSETQ. Trimming removed 3 bases at V and 4 bases at J, with 19 bases between. The CDR3 length is 16 residues. The CDR3, as DNA: TGCGCCAGCAGCTCCACTGGACCCGGCGAAATCTATGGCTACACCTTC. Its protein product is CASSSTGPGEIYGYTF.

This rearrangement joins TRBV5-1 to TRBJ2-5, with TRBD2 identical over 12 bases. Germline V gene lookup returns CDR1 SGHRS and CDR2 YFSETQ. After removal of 2 bases from V and 2 bases from J, the junction contained 1 base not matched to a gene. The length of the CDR3 is 15 residues. CDR3 in amino acids: CASSFTSGGQETQYF. The CDR3 DNA reads as TGCGCCAGCAGCTTTACTAGCGGGGGGCAAGAGACCCAGTACTTC.

This clone was seen only once. V is TRBV29-1 and J is TRBJ1-4; D is perhaps TRBD1 (6 bases). The CDR3 totals 14 residues. Per the germline V gene, CDR1 is SQVTM and CDR2 is ANQGSEA. V was shortened by 4 bases and J by 5 bases, with 14 bases between the two germline ends. CDR3 DNA: TGCAGCGTTGGAGGCGGGACAAGAAATGAAAAACTGTTTTTT. Residues: CSVGGGTRNEKLFF.

This clone was counted a few times. The chain couples TRBV4-2 to TRBJ1-1; no clear D. The V end was cut by 1 base, the J end by 2 bases, with 8 bases between. Germline CDR1 LGHNA, CDR2 YNFKEQ. This CDR3 comprises 14 residues. CDR3 coding DNA: TGTGCCAGCAGCCAAGGGCACACCAACACTGAAGCTTTCTTT. Amino acids: CASSQGHTNTEAFF.

As for this clone: One end of the junction is discordant with germline, which a read error may explain. V usage is TRBV5-6 and J usage is TRBJ1-1; a weak D match, TRBD1 (6 bases). Germline CDR1 reads SGHDT; CDR2 reads YYEEEE. This CDR3 has 12 residues. This CDR3 reads CASSLGGWTASF. DNA of the CDR3: TGTGCCAGCAGCTTGGGGGGGTGGACAGCGTCCTTT.

J is TRBJ2-1 and V is TRBV18, with TRBD2 matching 15 bases. This CDR3 comprises 14 residues. Germline V lookup: CDR1 KGHSH, CDR2 LQKENI. V lost 6 bases, J lost 8 bases, and 2 bases stayed unmatched. The CDR3 DNA sequence: TGTGCCAGCTCGCGGACTAGCGGGAGGGATGAGCAGTTCTTC. The encoded protein is CASSRTSGRDEQFF.

The rearrangement joins TRBV7-9 to TRBJ1-2; no clear D. This CDR3 spans 15 amino acids. Trimming took off 2 bases at V and 1 base at J, with 11 bases between the two ends. Germline V CDR1 and CDR2: SEHNR, FQNEAQ (reference sequence). The CDR3 loop is CASSLSGRLNYGYTF. The CDR3, as DNA: TGTGCCAGCAGCTTAAGCGGCAGGCTTAACTATGGCTACACCTTC.

This clone was found once. V gene TRBV18 combines with J gene TRBJ2-2; D is ambiguous. CDR1 and CDR2 (germline): KGHSH, LQKENI. The CDR3 is 13 residues long. Trimming shortened V by 3 bases and J by 10 bases, and 12 bases separated the two germline ends. CDR3 bases: TGTGCCAGCTCACCCCGCTTCCCTTTGGAGCTGTTTTTT. This gives the protein CASSPRFPLELFF.

The rearrangement links TRBV9 to TRBJ1-6, with unresolved D. Deletions cut 0 bases from V and 8 bases from J, with 12 bases between. The germline V gene has CDR1 SGDLS and CDR2 YYNGEE. The CDR3 is made up of 15 amino acids. CDR3 nucleotide sequence: TGTGCCAGCAGCGTAGTAGCATTACCGCATTCACCCCTCCACTTT. Translating gives CASSVVALPHSPLHF.

The V gene is TRBV4-1, the J gene TRBJ1-2, with D unresolved. Looked up from germline, CDR1 is MGHRA and CDR2 is YSYEKL. V shed 1 base and J shed 6 bases, with 12 bases lying between them. This CDR3 is 14 amino acids long. The CDR3 DNA is TGCGCCAGCAGCCAAGTCGTCGGGCGGAATGGCTACACCTTC. It translates to CASSQVVGRNGYTF.

This chain joins TRBV27 and TRBJ1-1; D perhaps matches TRBD1 (5 bases). The germline V and J ends were trimmed by 8 bases and 4 bases, with 11 bases remaining between them. The germline V gene encodes CDR1 MNHEY and CDR2 SMNVEV (reference sequence). The CDR3 has 12 residues. CDR3 loop: CASHKGSTEAFF. CDR3 coding DNA: TGTGCCAGCCACAAGGGGTCCACTGAAGCTTTCTTT.